This T cell receptor beta chain was captured by sequencing in a study of blood T cell repertoires in COVID-19. For the study at large: Sites in the United States, Italy and Spain provided acute and convalescent COVID-19 samples. Nucleic acid was either cDNA or gDNA, and it came from T cells, B-cell-depleted T cells, or PBMCs.

Original methodology: By means of reference gene primer amplification, nucleated cell counts were estimated. Clones were sequenced by immunoSEQ multiplex PCR, and TCRdb holds only the in-frame ones, with some missing. The V and J calls and clone size are taken from that table; D and trimming were inferred from the DNA. This table holds 95,000 to 150,000 clones, around 76% found once. Trimming pared 5 bases from V and 2 bases from J, leaving 15 bases between. The germline V gene encodes CDR1 LGHDT and CDR2 YNNKEL (reference sequence). The CDR3 is 15 residues long. The chain links TRBV3-1 (or the pseudogene TRBV3-2) to TRBJ1-2; tentatively, D is TRBD1 (6 bases). The sequenced material came from peripheral blood. This clonotype originated in a man in his 60s with acute or convalescent COVID-19. The CDR3 loop is CASSVQGRSNYGYTF. The CDR3 DNA is TGTGCCAGCAGCGTACAGGGAAGGTCGAACTATGGCTACACCTTC.